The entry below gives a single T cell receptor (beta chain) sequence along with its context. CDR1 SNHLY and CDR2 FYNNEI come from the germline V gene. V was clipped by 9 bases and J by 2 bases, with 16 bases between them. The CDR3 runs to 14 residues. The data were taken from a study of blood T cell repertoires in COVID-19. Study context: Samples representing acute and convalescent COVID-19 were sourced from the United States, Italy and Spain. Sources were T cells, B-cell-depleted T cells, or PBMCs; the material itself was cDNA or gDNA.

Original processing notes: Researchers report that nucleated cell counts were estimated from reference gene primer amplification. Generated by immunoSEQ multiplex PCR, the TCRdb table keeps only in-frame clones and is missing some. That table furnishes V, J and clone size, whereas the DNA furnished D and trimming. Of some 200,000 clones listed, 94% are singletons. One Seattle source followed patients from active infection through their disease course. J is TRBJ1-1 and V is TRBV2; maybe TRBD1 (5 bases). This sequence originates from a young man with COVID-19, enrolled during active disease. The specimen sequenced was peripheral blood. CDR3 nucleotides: TGTGCCAGGAGGAAACAGGCGTACAACACTGAAGCTTTCTTT. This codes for CARRKQAYNTEAFF.